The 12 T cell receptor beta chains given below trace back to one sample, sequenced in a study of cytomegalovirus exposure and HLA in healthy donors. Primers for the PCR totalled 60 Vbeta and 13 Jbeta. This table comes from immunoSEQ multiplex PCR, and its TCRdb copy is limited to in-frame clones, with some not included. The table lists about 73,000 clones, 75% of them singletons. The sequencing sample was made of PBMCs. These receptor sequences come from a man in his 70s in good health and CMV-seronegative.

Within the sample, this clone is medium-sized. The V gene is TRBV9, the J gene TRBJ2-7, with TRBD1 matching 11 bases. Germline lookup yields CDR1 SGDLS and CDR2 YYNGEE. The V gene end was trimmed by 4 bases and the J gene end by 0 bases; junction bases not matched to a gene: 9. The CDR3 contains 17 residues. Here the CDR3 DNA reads TGTGCCAGCAGCCCCGGGACAGGGGGACCTAGCTCCTACGAGCAGTACTTC. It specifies CASSPGTGGPSSYEQYF.

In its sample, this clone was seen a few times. DNA of the CDR3: TGCGCCAGCAGCGATACCGGGACAGGGTCTGGCGAGCAGTACTTC. Protein sequence: CASSDTGTGSGEQYF. The rearrangement joins TRBV10-1 to TRBJ2-7; TRBD1 agrees at 9 bases. The CDR3 extends over 15 amino acids. The trim removed 6 bases at V and 6 bases at J, leaving 12 bases unmatched. Germline V gene lookup returns CDR1 WNHNN and CDR2 SYGVQD (reference sequence).

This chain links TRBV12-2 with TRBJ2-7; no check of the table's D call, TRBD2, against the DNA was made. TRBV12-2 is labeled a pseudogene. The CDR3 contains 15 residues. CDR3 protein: CASRLPVLDPYEQYF. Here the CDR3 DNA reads TGTGCAAGTCGCTTGCCGGTACTAGACCCCTACGAGCAGTACTTC.

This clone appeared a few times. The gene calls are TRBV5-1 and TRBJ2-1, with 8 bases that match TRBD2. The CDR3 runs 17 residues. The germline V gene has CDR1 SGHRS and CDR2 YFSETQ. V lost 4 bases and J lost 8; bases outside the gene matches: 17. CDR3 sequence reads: CASSNSRGGRSRDEQFF. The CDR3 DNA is TGCGCCAGCAGCAATAGTCGCGGGGGGCGGTCAAGAGATGAGCAGTTCTTC.

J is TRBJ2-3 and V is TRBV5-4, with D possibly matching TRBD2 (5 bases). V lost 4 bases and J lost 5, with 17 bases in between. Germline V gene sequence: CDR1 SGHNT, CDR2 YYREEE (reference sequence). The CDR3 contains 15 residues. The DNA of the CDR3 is TGTGCCAGCAGCAATCCTAAGGGAGTGGTAGATACGCAGTATTTT. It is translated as CASSNPKGVVDTQYF.

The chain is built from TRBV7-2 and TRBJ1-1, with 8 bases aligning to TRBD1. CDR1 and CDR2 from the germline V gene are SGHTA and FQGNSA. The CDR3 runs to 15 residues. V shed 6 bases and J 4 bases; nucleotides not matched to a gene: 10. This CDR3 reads CASRALTGGFTEAFF. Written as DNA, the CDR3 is TGTGCCAGCAGGGCACTAACAGGGGGGTTCACTGAAGCTTTCTTT.

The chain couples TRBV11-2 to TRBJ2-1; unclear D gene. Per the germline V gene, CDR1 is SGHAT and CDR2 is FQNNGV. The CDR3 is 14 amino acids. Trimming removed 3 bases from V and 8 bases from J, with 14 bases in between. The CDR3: CASSFDQQSDEQFF. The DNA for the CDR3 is TGTGCCAGCAGCTTTGATCAACAGTCGGATGAGCAGTTCTTC. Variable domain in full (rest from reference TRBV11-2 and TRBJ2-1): EAGVAQSPRYKIIEKRQSVAFWCNPISGHATLYWYQQILGQGPKLLIQFQNNGVVDDSQLPKDRFSAERLKGVDSTLKIQPAKLEDSAVYLCASSFDQQSDEQFFGPGTRLTVL.

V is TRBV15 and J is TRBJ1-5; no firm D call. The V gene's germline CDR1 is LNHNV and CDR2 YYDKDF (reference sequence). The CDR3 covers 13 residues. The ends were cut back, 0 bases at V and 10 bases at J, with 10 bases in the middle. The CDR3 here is CATSRDRTLPQHF. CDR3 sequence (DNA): TGTGCCACCAGCAGAGATAGGACTTTACCCCAGCATTTT.

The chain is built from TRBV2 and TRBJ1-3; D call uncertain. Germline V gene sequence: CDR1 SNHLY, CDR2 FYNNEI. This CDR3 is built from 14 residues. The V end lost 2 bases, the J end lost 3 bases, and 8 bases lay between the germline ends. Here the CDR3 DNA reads TGTGCCAGCAGTGAACTCGGGGTTGGAAACACCATATATTTT. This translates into CASSELGVGNTIYF.

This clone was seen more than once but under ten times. The CDR3 DNA reads TGTGCCAGCAGAACCACAGGGAGTTACAATGAGCAGTTCTTC. This gives the protein CASRTTGSYNEQFF. The chain couples TRBV6-6 to TRBJ2-1, with D maybe TRBD1 (6 bases). The germline V and J ends were trimmed by 6 bases and 4 bases, with 13 bases remaining between them. This CDR3 is built from 14 residues. The germline V gene has CDR1 MNHNY and CDR2 SVGAGI (reference sequence).

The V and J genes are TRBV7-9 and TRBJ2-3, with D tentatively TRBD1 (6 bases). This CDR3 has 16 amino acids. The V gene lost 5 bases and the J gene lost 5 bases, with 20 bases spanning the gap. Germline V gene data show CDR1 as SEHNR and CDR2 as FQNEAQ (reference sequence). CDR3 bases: TGTGCCAGCAGCCCCTCGTGGGGACATGGGGTAGATACGCAGTATTTT. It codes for CASSPSWGHGVDTQYF.

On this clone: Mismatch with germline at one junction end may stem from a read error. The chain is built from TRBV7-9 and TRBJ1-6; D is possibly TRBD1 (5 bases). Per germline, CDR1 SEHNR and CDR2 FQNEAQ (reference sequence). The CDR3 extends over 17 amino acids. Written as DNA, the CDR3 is TGTTCCAGCAGCTTATACGTAGGCGGAGGGGAAGGGTCACCCCTCCACTTT. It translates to CSSSLYVGGGEGSPLHF. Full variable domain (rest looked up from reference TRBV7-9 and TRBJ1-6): DTGVSQNPRHKITKRGQNVTFRCDPISEHNRLYWYRQTLGQGPEFLTYFQNEAQLEKSRLLSDRFSAERPKGSFSTLEIQRTEQGDSAMYLCSSSLYVGGGEGSPLHFGNGTRLTVT.